These 28 T cell receptor beta chains share one sample of origin, sequenced in a study of human T cells and chemical hapten exposure. Time point of the sample: patch test 1, 2 weeks after DPC sensitization. Treatment reported: therapeutic diphenylcyclopropenone sensitization with weekly scalp DPC. TCRdb reprocessed the RACE reads via MiXCR and lists one record per CDR3 protein. Found here are around 110,000 distinct CDR3 sequences, 9% to 14% of them singletons; the top ten hold around 1.5%. The sequencing here drew on whole blood, taken in connection with sensitization to the hapten diphenylcyclopropenone (DPC). Every receptor here comes from a woman aged 45-59 years with alopecia areata. Some clones in this sample may be carry-over from other donors' samples.

This clonotype has a handful of counts. The rearrangement joins TRBV5-1 to TRBJ2-5; D uncertain. Looked up from germline, CDR1 is SGHRS and CDR2 is YFSETQ. The CDR3 has 14 residues. V was cut by 0 bases and J by 2 bases, with 8 bases left in between. CDR3 region: CASSLGRLQETQYF. DNA of the CDR3: TGCGCCAGCAGCTTGGGTAGGCTACAAGAGACCCAGTACTTC.

This clonotype showed up just a few times. The V and J genes are TRBV11-2 and TRBJ2-7, with D uncertain. CDR1 SGHAT and CDR2 FQNNGV come from the germline V gene. Between the trimmed V and J ends, which lost 1 base and 3 bases, there was a span of 13 bases. The CDR3 spans 15 residues. CDR3 region: CASSLVWDSNYEQYF. In DNA, the CDR3 is TGTGCCAGCAGCTTAGTATGGGATTCGAACTACGAGCAGTACTTC. Full variable domain (outside the CDR3, taken from reference TRBV11-2 and TRBJ2-7): EAGVAQSPRYKIIEKRQSVAFWCNPISGHATLYWYQQILGQGPKLLIQFQNNGVVDDSQLPKDRFSAERLKGVDSTLKIQPAKLEDSAVYLCASSLVWDSNYEQYFGPGTRLTVT.

This clonotype was recorded a few times. V gene TRBV4-2 combines with J gene TRBJ2-3; perhaps TRBD1 as D (6 bases). This CDR3 is 14 amino acids long. Trimming removed 2 bases at V and 4 bases at J, with 10 bases between. Germline-derived CDR1 and CDR2 are LGHNA and YNFKEQ. The CDR3 loop is CASSQIQGADTQYF. CDR3 sequence (DNA): TGTGCCAGCAGCCAAATACAGGGTGCAGATACGCAGTATTTT.

As regards this clonotype: A much larger clone differs from this one at a single base, so this may be a read error. This chain links TRBV18 with TRBJ2-7; the D is unclear. There are 13 residues in the CDR3. Germline values: CDR1 KGHSH, CDR2 LQKENI. The V end lost 3 bases, the J end lost 7 bases, and 13 bases lay between the germline ends. CDR3 DNA: TGTGCCAGCTCACCGAGCAGCCTCGAAGAGCAGTACTTC. This sequence encodes CASSPSSLEEQYF. Using reference TRBV18 and TRBJ2-7 for the parts outside the CDR3, the full variable domain is NAGVMQNPRHLVRRRGQEARLRCSPMKGHSHVYWYRQLPEEGLKFMVYLQKENIIDESGMPKERFSAEFPKEGPSILRIQQVVRGDSAAYFCASSPSSLEEQYFGPGTRLTVT.

This chain links TRBV10-2 with TRBJ1-6; no clear D gene. Trimming took off 3 bases at V and 7 bases at J, with 13 bases between the two ends. The CDR3 is 15 amino acids. Germline lookup yields CDR1 WSHSY and CDR2 SAAADI. The CDR3 DNA sequence: TGCGCCAGCAGTGAACAGTACAGCTGGAATTCACCCCTCCACTTT. This translates into CASSEQYSWNSPLHF.

This clonotype was detected many times. The genes are TRBV4-2 and TRBJ2-6, with 9 bases lining up with TRBD1. V shed 2 bases, J shed 1 base, and the junction held 6 bases outside the gene matches. Germline V gene sequence: CDR1 LGHNA, CDR2 YNFKEQ. The CDR3 spans 18 residues. CDR3 protein: CASSQSDRGSSGANVLTF. CDR3 nucleotide sequence: TGTGCCAGCAGCCAATCGGACAGGGGATCTTCTGGGGCCAACGTCCTGACTTTC.

A few counts support this clonotype. The rearrangement joins TRBV7-2 to TRBJ2-3; 14 bases are shared with TRBD2. The J segment lost 4 bases and the V segment lost 1 base, leaving 7 bases of the junction unmatched. From germline, CDR1 is SGHTA and CDR2 FQGNSA. This CDR3 region has 18 residues. CDR3: CASSLVLGLAGEADTQYF. CDR3 coding DNA: TGTGCCAGCAGCTTAGTCCTGGGACTAGCGGGAGAGGCAGATACGCAGTATTTT.

This chain links TRBV12-3 or TRBV12-4 with TRBJ1-3; D is unclear. Trimming stripped 3 bases from V and 0 bases from J, with 9 bases between. CDR3 length: 15 amino acids. CDR3 residues: CASSFGLISGNTIYF. The DNA for the CDR3 is TGTGCCAGCAGTTTCGGACTGATCTCTGGAAACACCATATATTTT.

The V and J genes are TRBV11-2 and TRBJ2-4; perhaps TRBD2 as D (5 bases). CDR1 and CDR2 (germline): SGHAT, FQNNGV. CDR3 length: 19 residues. V gave up 3 bases and J gave up 0 bases, with 21 bases separating them. CDR3 in amino acids: CASSFLGSPILVAKNIQYF. For the CDR3, the DNA is TGTGCCAGCAGCTTTCTTGGGAGCCCGATACTTGTAGCCAAAAACATTCAGTACTTC.

The rearrangement joins TRBV18 to TRBJ1-1; maybe TRBD1 (6 bases). V was pared by 3 bases and J by 5 bases, with 13 bases between. This CDR3 is built from 14 residues. Per germline, CDR1 KGHSH and CDR2 LQKENI. As DNA, the CDR3 is TGTGCCAGCTCACCTCAGACCCAGGGGACTGAAGCTTTCTTT. Protein: CASSPQTQGTEAFF.

Many counts were recorded for this clonotype. The V and J genes are TRBV6-6 and TRBJ2-1; D may be TRBD1 (5 bases). The CDR3 extends over 14 amino acids. CDR1 is MNHNY and CDR2 is SVGAGI in the germline V gene (reference sequence). With 6 bases removed from V and 6 bases from J, the gap between germline ends came to 15 bases. The CDR3 region is CASSLDQRGNEQFF. The CDR3 DNA follows: TGTGCCAGCAGCCTCGACCAAAGGGGCAATGAGCAGTTCTTC.

This clonotype was observed a handful of times. J is TRBJ1-2 and V is TRBV6-6; D is unresolved. There are 13 residues in the CDR3. Trimming pared 4 bases from V and 4 bases from J, leaving 10 bases between. Germline values: CDR1 MNHNY, CDR2 SVGAGI (reference sequence). In DNA form, the CDR3 reads TGTGCCAGCAGTTCGCCCCTCCGCTATGGCTACACCTTC. Its translation: CASSSPLRYGYTF.

This clonotype has ten or more counts. The rearrangement joins TRBV12-3 or TRBV12-4 to TRBJ2-1; 7 nucleotides align to TRBD2. Losses at the gene ends were 3 bases for V and 4 bases for J; bases not matched to a gene: 15. The CDR3 totals 18 residues. CDR3 sequence: CASSFWGIASGGYNEQFF. As DNA, the CDR3 is TGTGCCAGCAGTTTTTGGGGGATTGCTAGCGGAGGGTACAATGAGCAGTTCTTC.

This clonotype was seen more than once but under ten times. The V and J genes are TRBV6-5 and TRBJ1-5; no reliable D call. Germline CDR1 MNHEY, CDR2 SVGAGI. The CDR3 length is 14 residues. V lost 4 bases to trimming and J lost 0 bases, with 7 bases between them. The CDR3 DNA reads TGTGCCAGCAGTTTGTCTAATAGCAATCAGCCCCAGCATTTT. Translating it yields CASSLSNSNQPQHF.

The chain combines TRBV11-2 with TRBJ2-7, with 7 bases lining up with TRBD1. CDR1 and CDR2 (germline): SGHAT, FQNNGV. V shed 5 bases, J shed 2 bases, and the junction held 6 bases outside the gene matches. This CDR3 region has 14 residues. CDR3 in DNA: TGTGCCAGCAGCAGGACAGGTCGTACCTACGAGCAGTACTTC. Translation: CASSRTGRTYEQYF. The full variable domain, completed using reference TRBV11-2 and TRBJ2-7, is EAGVAQSPRYKIIEKRQSVAFWCNPISGHATLYWYQQILGQGPKLLIQFQNNGVVDDSQLPKDRFSAERLKGVDSTLKIQPAKLEDSAVYLCASSRTGRTYEQYFGPGTRLTVT.

At least ten counts were recorded for this clonotype. The V gene is TRBV5-6, the J gene TRBJ1-2, with TRBD1 matching 9 bases. Germline values: CDR1 SGHDT, CDR2 YYEEEE. J lost 0 bases, V lost 5 bases, and 2 bases had no gene match. The CDR3 extends over 14 amino acids. The CDR3 region is CASRGQGANYGYTF. In DNA form, the CDR3 reads TGTGCCAGCAGGGGACAGGGAGCTAACTATGGCTACACCTTC.

This chain links TRBV12-3 or TRBV12-4 with TRBJ1-5; D gene unclear. The CDR3 is 14 residues long. Trimming pared 6 bases from V and 2 bases from J, leaving 11 bases between. CDR3 sequence (DNA): TGTGCCAGCAGGGACCGAACCCGCAATCAGCCCCAGCATTTT. Translation gives CASRDRTRNQPQHF.

The sample holds one count of this clonotype. V gene TRBV9 combines with J gene TRBJ2-1; 7 nucleotides match TRBD2. CDR1 is SGDLS and CDR2 is YYNGEE in the germline V gene. The CDR3 runs 17 residues. The V and J ends lost 0 bases and 0 bases, in that order; junction bases with no gene match: 6. The CDR3, as DNA: TGTGCCAGCAGCGTAGCTAGCGGTTATTACTCCTACAATGAGCAGTTCTTC. Its protein is CASSVASGYYSYNEQFF.

The chain couples TRBV5-1 to TRBJ2-5, with D possibly matching TRBD2 (6 bases). The CDR3 contains 18 residues. Germline V gives CDR1 SGHRS, CDR2 YFSETQ. V was clipped by 0 bases and J by 2 bases, with 20 bases between them. CDR3 sequence reads: CASSLGGGTTTFQETQYF. The CDR3, as DNA: TGCGCCAGCAGCTTGGGCGGAGGGACGACTACTTTTCAAGAGACCCAGTACTTC.

This clonotype has only a few counts. The chain is built from TRBV7-8 and TRBJ1-1; D is uncertain. V shed 0 bases and J shed 4 bases, with 3 bases lying between them. Germline CDR1 is SGHVS and CDR2 is FQNEAQ. The CDR3 has 12 residues. CDR3 bases: TGTGCCAGCAGCTTAGCTATCACTGAAGCTTTCTTT. Translated, it gives CASSLAITEAFF.

This clonotype was counted a few times. The CDR3 coding sequence is TGTGCCAGCAGCCAGGGACCCTCGGGTACGCAGTATTTT. This translates into CASSQGPSGTQYF. V usage is TRBV3-1 and J usage is TRBJ2-3, with D possibly being TRBD1 or TRBD2 (5 bases each). Germline V gives CDR1 LGHDT, CDR2 YNNKEL (reference sequence). The CDR3 length is 13 residues. V dropped 3 bases and J dropped 8 bases, with 12 bases sitting between them.

The table lists this clonotype with a few counts. The chain is built from TRBV29-1 and TRBJ1-2, with unresolved D. Germline CDR1 is SQVTM and CDR2 is ANQGSEA. The CDR3 runs 15 residues. Trimming removed 0 bases from V and 7 bases from J, with 18 bases in between. DNA for the CDR3: TGCAGCGTTGAAGATCAGAGGACGTTCATCGGTGGCTACACCTTC. Translation: CSVEDQRTFIGGYTF. Together with reference TRBV29-1 and TRBJ1-2, the CDR3 gives the full variable domain: SAVISQKPSRDICQRGTSLTIQCQVDSQVTMMFWYRQQPGQSLTLIATANQGSEATYESGFVIDKFPISRPNLTFSTLTVSNMSPEDSSIYLCSVEDQRTFIGGYTFGSGTRLTVV.

Ten or more counts support this clonotype. The chain uses TRBV3-1 and TRBJ1-4; D ambiguous. This CDR3 region has 13 residues. Trimming left V 3 bases short and J 6 bases short, with 8 bases between. The V gene's germline CDR1 is LGHDT and CDR2 YNNKEL (reference sequence). The CDR3 region has the DNA TGTGCCAGCAGCCATTCTGTGGATGAAAAACTGTTTTTT. Protein product: CASSHSVDEKLFF.

The CDR3 protein is CASRIRGNQPQHF. CDR3 DNA: TGTGCCAGCAGAATCAGGGGCAATCAGCCCCAGCATTTT. This rearrangement joins TRBV28 to TRBJ1-5, with D possibly matching TRBD1 (5 bases). V shed 6 bases and J shed 2 bases, with 8 bases lying between them. The CDR3 extends over 13 amino acids. Germline CDR1 MDHEN, CDR2 SYDVKM.

This clonotype turned up a few times. The chain uses TRBV7-9 and TRBJ2-3; D may be TRBD1 (5 bases). The length of the CDR3 is 15 residues. Trimming pared 5 bases from V and 5 bases from J, leaving 17 bases between. The V gene's germline CDR1 is SEHNR and CDR2 FQNEAQ (reference sequence). The CDR3 DNA is TGTGCCAGCAGCCCCGTTTGGGGCGCAGGAGATACGCAGTATTTT. It translates to CASSPVWGAGDTQYF.

This clonotype was picked up many times. This sequence joins TRBV20-1 and TRBJ2-7; possible D gene TRBD2, 6 bases. The CDR3 spans 13 residues. Trimming left V 1 base short and J 3 bases short, with 10 bases between. Germline V gene lookup returns CDR1 DFQATT and CDR2 SNEGSKA (reference sequence). CDR3 residues: CSARAGLHYEQYF. The CDR3 nucleotides read TGCAGTGCTAGAGCGGGACTCCACTACGAGCAGTACTTC.

This clonotype has more than one count but fewer than ten. V and J are TRBV6-5 and TRBJ1-6, with D possibly being TRBD1 (5 bases). This CDR3 has 14 residues. Trimming removed 5 bases at V and 7 bases at J, with 12 bases between. Germline V gives CDR1 MNHEY, CDR2 SVGAGI. This CDR3 reads CASSEGRKNSPLHF. The CDR3 DNA sequence: TGTGCCAGCAGTGAGGGACGGAAGAATTCACCCCTCCACTTT.

The chain has TRBV7-6 and TRBJ2-2, with 8 bases fitting TRBD2. The CDR3 has 16 residues. V was pared by 5 bases and J by 2 bases, with 7 bases of the junction left unmatched. Germline V gene data show CDR1 as SGHVS and CDR2 as FNYEAQ. The CDR3 spells CASSRRTSLNTGELFF. CDR3 in DNA: TGTGCCAGCAGCCGCCGGACTAGCCTAAACACCGGGGAGCTGTTTTTT.